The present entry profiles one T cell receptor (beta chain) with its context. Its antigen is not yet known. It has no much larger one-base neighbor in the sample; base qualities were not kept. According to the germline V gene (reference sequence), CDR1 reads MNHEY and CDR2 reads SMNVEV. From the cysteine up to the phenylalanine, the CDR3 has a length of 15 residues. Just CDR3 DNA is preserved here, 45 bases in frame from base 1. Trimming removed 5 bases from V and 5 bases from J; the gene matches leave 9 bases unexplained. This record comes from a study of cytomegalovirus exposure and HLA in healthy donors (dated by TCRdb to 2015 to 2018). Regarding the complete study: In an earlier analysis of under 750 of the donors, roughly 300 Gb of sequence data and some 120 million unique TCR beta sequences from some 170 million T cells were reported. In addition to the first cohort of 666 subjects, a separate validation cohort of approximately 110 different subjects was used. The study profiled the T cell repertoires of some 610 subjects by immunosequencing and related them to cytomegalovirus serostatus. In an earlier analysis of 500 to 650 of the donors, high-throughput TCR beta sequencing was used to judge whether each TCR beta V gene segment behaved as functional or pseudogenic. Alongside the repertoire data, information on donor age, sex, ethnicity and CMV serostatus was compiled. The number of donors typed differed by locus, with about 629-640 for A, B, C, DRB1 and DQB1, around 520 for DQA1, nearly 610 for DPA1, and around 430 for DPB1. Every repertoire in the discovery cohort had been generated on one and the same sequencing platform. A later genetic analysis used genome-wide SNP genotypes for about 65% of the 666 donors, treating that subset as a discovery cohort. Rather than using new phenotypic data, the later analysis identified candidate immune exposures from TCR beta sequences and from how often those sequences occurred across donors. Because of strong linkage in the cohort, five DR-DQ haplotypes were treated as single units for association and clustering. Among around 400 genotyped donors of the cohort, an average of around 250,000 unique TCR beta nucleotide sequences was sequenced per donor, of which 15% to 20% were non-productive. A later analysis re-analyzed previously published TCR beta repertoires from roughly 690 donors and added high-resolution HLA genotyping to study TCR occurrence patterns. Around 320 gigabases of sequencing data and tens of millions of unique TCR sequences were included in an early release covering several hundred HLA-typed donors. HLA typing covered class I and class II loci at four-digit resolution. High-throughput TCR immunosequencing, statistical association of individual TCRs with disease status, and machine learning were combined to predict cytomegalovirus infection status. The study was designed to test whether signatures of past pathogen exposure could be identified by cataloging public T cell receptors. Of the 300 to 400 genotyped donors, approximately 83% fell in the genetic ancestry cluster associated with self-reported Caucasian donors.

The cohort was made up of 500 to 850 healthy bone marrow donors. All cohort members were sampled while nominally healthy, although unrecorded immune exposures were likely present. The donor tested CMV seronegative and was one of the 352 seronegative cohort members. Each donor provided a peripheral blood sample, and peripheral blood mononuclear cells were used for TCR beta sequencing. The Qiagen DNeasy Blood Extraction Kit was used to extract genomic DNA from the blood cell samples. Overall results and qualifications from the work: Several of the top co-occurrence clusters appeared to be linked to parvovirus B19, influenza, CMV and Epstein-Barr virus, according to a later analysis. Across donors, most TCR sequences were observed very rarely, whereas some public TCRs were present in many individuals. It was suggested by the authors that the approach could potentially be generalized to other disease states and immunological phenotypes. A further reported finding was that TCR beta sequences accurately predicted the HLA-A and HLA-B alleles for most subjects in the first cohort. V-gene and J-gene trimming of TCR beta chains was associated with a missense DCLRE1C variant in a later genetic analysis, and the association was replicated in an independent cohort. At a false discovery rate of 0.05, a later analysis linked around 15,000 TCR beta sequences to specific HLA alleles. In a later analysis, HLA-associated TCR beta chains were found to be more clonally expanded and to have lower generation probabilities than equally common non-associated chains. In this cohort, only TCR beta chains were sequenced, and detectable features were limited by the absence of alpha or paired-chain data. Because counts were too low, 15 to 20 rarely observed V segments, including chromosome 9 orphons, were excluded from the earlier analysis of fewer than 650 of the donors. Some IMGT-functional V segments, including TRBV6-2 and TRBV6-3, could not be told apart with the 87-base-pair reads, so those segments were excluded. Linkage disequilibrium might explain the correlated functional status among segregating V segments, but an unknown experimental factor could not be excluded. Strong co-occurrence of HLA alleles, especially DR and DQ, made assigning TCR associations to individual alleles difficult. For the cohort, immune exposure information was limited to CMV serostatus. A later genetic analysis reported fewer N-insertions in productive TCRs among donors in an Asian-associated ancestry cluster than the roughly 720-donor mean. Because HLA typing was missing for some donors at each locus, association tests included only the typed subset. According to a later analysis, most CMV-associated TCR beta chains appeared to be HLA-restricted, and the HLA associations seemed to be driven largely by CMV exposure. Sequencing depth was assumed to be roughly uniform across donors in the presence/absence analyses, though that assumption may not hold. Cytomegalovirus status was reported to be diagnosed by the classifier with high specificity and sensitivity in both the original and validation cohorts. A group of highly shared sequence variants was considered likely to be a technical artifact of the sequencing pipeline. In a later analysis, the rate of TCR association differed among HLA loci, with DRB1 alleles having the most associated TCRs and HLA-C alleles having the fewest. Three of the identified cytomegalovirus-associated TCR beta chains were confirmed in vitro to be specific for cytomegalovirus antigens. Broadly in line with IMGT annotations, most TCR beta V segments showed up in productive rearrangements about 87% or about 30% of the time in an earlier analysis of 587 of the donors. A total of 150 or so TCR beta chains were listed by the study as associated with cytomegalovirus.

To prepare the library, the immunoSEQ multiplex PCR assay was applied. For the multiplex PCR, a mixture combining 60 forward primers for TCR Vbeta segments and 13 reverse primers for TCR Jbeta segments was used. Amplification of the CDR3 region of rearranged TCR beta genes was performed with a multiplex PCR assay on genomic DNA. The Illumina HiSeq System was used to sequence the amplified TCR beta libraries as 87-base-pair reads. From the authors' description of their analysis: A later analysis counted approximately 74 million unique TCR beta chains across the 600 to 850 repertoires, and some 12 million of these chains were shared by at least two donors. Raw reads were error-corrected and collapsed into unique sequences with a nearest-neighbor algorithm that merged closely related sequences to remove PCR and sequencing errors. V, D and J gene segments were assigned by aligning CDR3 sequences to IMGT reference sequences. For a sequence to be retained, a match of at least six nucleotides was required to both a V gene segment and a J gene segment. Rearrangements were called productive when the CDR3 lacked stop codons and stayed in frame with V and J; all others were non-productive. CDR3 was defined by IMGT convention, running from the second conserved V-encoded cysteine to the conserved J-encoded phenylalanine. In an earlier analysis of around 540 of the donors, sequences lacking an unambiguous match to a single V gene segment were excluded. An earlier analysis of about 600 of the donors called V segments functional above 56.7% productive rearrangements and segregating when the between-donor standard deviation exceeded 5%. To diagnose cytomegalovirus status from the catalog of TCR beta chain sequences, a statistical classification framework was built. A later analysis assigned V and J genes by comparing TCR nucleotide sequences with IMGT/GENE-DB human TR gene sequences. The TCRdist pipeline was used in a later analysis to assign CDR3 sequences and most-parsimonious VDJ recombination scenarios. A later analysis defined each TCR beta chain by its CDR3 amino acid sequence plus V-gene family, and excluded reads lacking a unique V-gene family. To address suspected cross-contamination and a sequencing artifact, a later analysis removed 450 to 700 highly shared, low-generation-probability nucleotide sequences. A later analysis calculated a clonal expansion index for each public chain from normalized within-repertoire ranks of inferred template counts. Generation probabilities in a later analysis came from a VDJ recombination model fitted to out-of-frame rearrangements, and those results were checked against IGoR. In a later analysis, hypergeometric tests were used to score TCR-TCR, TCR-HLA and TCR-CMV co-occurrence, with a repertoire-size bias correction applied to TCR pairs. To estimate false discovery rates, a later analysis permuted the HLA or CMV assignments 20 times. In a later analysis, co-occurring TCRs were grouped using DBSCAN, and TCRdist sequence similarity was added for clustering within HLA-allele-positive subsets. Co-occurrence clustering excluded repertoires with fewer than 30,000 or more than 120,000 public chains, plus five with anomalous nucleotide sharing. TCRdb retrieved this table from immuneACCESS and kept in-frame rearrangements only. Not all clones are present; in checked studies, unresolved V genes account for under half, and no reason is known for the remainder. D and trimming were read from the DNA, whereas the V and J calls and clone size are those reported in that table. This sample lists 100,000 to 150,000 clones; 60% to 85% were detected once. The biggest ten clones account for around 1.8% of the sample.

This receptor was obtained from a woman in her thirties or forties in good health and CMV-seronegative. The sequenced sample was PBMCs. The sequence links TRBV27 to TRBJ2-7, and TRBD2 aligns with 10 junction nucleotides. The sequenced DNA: TGTGCCAGCAGTCAAACAGCGGGAGGGATCAACGAGCAGTACTTC. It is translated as CASSQTAGGINEQYF.